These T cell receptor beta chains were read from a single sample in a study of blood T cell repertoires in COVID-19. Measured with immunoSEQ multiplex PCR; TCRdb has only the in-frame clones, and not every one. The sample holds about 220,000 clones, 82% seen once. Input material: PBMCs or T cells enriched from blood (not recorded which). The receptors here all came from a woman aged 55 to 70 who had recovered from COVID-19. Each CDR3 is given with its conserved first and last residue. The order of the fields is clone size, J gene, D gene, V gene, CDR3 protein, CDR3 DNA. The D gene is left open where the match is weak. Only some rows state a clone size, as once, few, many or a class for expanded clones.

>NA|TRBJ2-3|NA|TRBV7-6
CASSLTAAGGPDTQYF
TGTGCCAGCAGCTTAACGGCGGCAGGGGGGCCAGATACGCAGTATTTT
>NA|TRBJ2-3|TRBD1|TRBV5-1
CASSPTGVTTDTQYF
TGCGCCAGCAGCCCCACAGGGGTGACCACAGATACGCAGTATTTT
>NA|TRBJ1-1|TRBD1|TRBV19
CASSTGQGNTEAFF
TGTGCCAGTAGTACCGGACAGGGGAACACTGAAGCTTTCTTT
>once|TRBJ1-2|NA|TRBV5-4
CASSLDGAELSYGYTF
TGTGCCAGCAGCTTGGATGGAGCAGAACTAAGCTATGGCTACACCTTC
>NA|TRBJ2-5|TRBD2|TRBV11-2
CASRLAGGLETQYF
TGTGCCAGCAGACTAGCGGGGGGGTTAGAGACCCAGTACTTC
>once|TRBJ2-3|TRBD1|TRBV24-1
CATSVGTATDTQYF
TGTGCCACCAGTGTCGGGACAGCGACAGATACGCAGTATTTT
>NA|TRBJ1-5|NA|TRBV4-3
CASSQDFGNQPQHF
TGCGCCAGCAGCCAAGATTTCGGGAATCAGCCCCAGCATTTT
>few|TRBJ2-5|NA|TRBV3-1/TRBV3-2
CASSQVAGGIETQYF
TGTGCCAGCAGCCAAGTGGCAGGGGGGATTGAGACCCAGTACTTC
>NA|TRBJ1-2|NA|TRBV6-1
CASSEVSGSGFGGYTF
TGTGCCAGCAGTGAAGTTAGCGGTTCGGGGTTTGGTGGCTACACCTTC
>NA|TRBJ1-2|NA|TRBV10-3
CAISESTRASF
TGTGCCATCAGTGAGTCGACTCGCGCATCCTTC
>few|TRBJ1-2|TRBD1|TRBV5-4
CASSLGDRDYGYTF
TGTGCCAGCAGCTTGGGGGACAGGGACTATGGCTACACCTTC
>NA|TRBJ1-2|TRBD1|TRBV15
CATSRALGQGGGYTF
TGTGCCACCAGCAGAGCTCTGGGACAGGGAGGAGGCTACACCTTC
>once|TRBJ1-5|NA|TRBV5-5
CASSSAGTSNQPQHF
TGTGCCAGCAGCTCGGCGGGTACCTCCAATCAGCCCCAGCATTTT
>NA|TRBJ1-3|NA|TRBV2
CASSDLPRTIYF
TGTGCCAGCAGTGACTTGCCCCGGACCATATATTTT
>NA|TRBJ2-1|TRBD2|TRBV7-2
CASMRNGGGSSYNEQFF
TGTGCCAGCATGAGAAACGGCGGGGGAAGCTCCTACAATGAGCAGTTCTTC
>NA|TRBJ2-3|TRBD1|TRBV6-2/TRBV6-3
CASSYGGQGRADTQYF
TGTGCCAGCAGTTACGGCGGACAGGGAAGGGCAGATACGCAGTATTTT
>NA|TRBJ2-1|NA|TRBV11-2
CASSLQGGNEQFF
TGTGCCAGCAGCTTACAGGGTGGGAATGAGCAGTTCTTC
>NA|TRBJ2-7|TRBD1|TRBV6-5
CASKGTGGTYEQYF
TGTGCCAGCAAAGGGACAGGGGGCACCTACGAGCAGTACTTC
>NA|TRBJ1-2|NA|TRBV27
CASSPRRGSYGYTF
TGTGCCAGCAGTCCTCGCCGGGGATCCTATGGCTACACCTTC
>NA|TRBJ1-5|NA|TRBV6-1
CASSEQTVRIGNQPQHF
TGTGCCAGCAGTGAACAGACAGTACGGATCGGCAATCAGCCCCAGCATTTT
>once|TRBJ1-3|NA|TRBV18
CASSAAASSGNTIYF
TGTGCCAGCTCGGCGGCGGCGAGCTCTGGAAACACCATATATTTT
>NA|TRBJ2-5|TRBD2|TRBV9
CASSVGLAGPETQYF
TGTGCCAGCAGCGTGGGACTAGCGGGGCCAGAGACCCAGTACTTC
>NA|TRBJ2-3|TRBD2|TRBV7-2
CASSLVAAGNSDTQYF
TGTGCCAGCAGCTTAGTTGCAGCGGGGAACTCAGATACGCAGTATTTT
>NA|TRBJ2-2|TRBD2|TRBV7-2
CASSHTSGNTGELFF
TGTGCCAGCAGCCATACTAGCGGGAACACCGGGGAGCTGTTTTTT
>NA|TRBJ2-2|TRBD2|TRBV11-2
CASSLHPGRGTGELFF
TGTGCCAGCAGCTTGCACCCCGGGAGGGGCACCGGGGAGCTGTTTTTT
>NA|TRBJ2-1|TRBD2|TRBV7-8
CASSSGLAVYNEQFF
TGTGCCAGCAGCTCCGGACTAGCGGTCTACAATGAGCAGTTCTTC
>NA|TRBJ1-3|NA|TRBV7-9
CASSPQGYTGNTIYF
TGTGCCAGCAGCCCCCAGGGTTATACTGGAAACACCATATATTTT
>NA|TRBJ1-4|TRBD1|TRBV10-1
CASSSGQYNEKLFF
TGCGCCAGCAGCTCGGGACAGTATAATGAAAAACTGTTTTTT
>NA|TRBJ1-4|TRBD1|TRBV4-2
CASSQDWTGGINEKLFF
TGTGCCAGCAGCCAAGATTGGACAGGGGGCATCAATGAAAAACTGTTTTTT
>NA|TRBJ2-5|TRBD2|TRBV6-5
CASKRDYQYQETQYF
TGTGCCAGCAAACGGGACTACCAGTACCAAGAGACCCAGTACTTC
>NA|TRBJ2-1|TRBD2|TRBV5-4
CASNKEASGTSKHEQFF
TGTGCCAGCAACAAAGAGGCTTCCGGGACTAGCAAGCATGAGCAGTTCTTC
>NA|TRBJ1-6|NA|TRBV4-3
CASSQFAGGSPLHF
TGCGCCAGCAGCCAATTTGCAGGAGGTTCACCCCTCCACTTT
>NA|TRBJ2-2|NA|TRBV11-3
CASSLAAGSHFTGELFF
TGTGCCAGCAGCTTAGCGGCGGGCAGTCATTTCACCGGGGAGCTGTTTTTT
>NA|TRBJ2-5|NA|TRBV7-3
CASSLVGRGETQYF
TGTGCCAGCAGCTTAGTTGGGCGGGGAGAGACCCAGTACTTC
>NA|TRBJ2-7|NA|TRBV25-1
CASLRARGGAYEQYF
TGTGCCAGCCTAAGGGCAAGGGGGGGGGCTTACGAGCAGTACTTC
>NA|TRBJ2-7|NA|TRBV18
CASSPPTASSYEQYF
TGTGCCAGCTCACCACCGACAGCTAGCTCCTACGAGCAGTACTTC
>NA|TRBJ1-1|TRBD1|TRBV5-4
CASSLVVPGGRNTEAFF
TGTGCCAGCAGCTTGGTAGTCCCAGGGGGCAGGAACACTGAAGCTTTCTTT
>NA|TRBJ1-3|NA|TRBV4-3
CASSQEELEGDSGNTIYF
TGCGCCAGCAGCCAAGAAGAGCTCGAGGGCGACTCTGGAAACACCATATATTTT
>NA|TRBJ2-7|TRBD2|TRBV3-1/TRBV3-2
CASSQGLASHEQYF
TGTGCCAGCAGCCAGGGACTAGCGTCCCACGAGCAGTACTTC
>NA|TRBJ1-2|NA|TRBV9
CASTRTAEGYTF
TGTGCCAGCACCAGGACAGCGGAGGGCTACACCTTC